A single TCR beta chain is shown here with its context. Its target is not known. This CDR3 is built from 18 residues. Per the germline V gene, CDR1 is MNHEY and CDR2 is SMNVEV (reference sequence). V was clipped by 8 bases and J by 0 bases, with 23 bases between them. This specimen belongs to a study of cytomegalovirus exposure and HLA in healthy donors. Across the study: Among the approximately 430 donors who were genotyped, 81% fell in the genetic ancestry cluster that is associated with self-reported Caucasian donors.

General study results and limits: Apparent HLA restriction characterized most CMV-associated TCR beta chains in a later analysis. Rare sequences made up most TCRs, while some public TCRs were found in many donors. With DRB1 most and HLA-C fewest, TCR association rates differed between HLA loci in a later analysis.

With 60 Vbeta and 13 Jbeta primers, the PCR was carried out. Assay: immunoSEQ multiplex PCR; the TCRdb copy retains only in-frame clones and omits some. The sample lists 150,000 to 200,000 clones; 81% were seen once. The source material was PBMCs. This TCR was sampled from a young woman in good health and CMV-seronegative. The rearrangement joins TRBV27 to TRBJ1-5, with D tentatively TRBD1 (6 bases). The CDR3 sequence: CASARWGGDGYSNQPQHF. CDR3 in DNA: TGTGCCAGCGCACGTTGGGGGGGCGACGGCTATAGCAATCAGCCCCAGCATTTT.